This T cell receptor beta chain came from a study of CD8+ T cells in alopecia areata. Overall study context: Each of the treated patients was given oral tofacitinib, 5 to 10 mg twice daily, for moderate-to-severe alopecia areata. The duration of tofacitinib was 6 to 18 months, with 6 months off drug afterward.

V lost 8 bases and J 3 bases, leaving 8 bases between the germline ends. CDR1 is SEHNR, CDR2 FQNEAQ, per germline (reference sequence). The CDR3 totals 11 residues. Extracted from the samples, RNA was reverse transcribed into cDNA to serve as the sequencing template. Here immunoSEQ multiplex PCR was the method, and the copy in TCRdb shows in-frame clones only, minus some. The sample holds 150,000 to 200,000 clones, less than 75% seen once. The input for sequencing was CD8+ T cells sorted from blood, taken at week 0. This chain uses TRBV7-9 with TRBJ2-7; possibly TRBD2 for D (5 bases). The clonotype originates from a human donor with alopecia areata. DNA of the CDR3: TGTGCCAGCCAAGGACTCTACGAGCAGTACTTC. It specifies CASQGLYEQYF.